These T cell receptor beta chains were read from a single sample in a study of OX40 agonist ivuxolimab in advanced cancers. Sequencing was performed with immunoSEQ multiplex PCR; in TCRdb, only in-frame clones are kept and a portion is missing. The sample holds about 47,000 clones; roughly 85% are singletons and the top ten take 11% to 15%. The sample was CD4+ or CD8+ T cells sorted from blood, taken in a trial of the OX40 agonist ivuxolimab. These receptor sequences come from an adult with an advanced solid tumor such as melanoma, head and neck, liver or kidney cancer. CDR3s include the opening cysteine and the closing phenylalanine or tryptophan. Fields, in order: J gene, D gene, clone size, V gene, CDR3 DNA, CDR3 protein. The D gene is left open where the match is weak. Not all rows give a size; the values are once, few, many and, for expanded clones, a class.

J gene: TRBJ2-1
D gene: .
clone size: .
V gene: TRBV5-1
CDR3 DNA: TGCGCCAGCAGCCCCCGAGAGTTATCGTACAATGAGCAGTTCTTC
CDR3 protein: CASSPRELSYNEQFF

J gene: TRBJ1-1
D gene: .
clone size: once
V gene: TRBV10-3
CDR3 DNA: TGTGCCATCAGTGAGAGGGGTACTGAAGCTTTCTTT
CDR3 protein: CAISERGTEAFF

J gene: TRBJ2-1
D gene: .
clone size: .
V gene: TRBV28
CDR3 DNA: TGTGCCAGCAGTTTTCGGCAGGTGGGTGAGCAGTTCTTC
CDR3 protein: CASSFRQVGEQFF

J gene: TRBJ2-5
D gene: TRBD2
clone size: .
V gene: TRBV11-2
CDR3 DNA: TGTGCCAGCAGCTTAGAGGGAGCGGGAGGCATACGGACCCAGTACTTC
CDR3 protein: CASSLEGAGGIRTQYF

J gene: TRBJ2-7
D gene: TRBD2
clone size: .
V gene: TRBV5-4
CDR3 DNA: TGTGCCAGCAGCTGGCCAGGGACTAGCGGGAGCCACGAGCAGTACTTC
CDR3 protein: CASSWPGTSGSHEQYF

J gene: TRBJ1-2
D gene: .
clone size: once
V gene: TRBV28
CDR3 DNA: TGTGCCAGCAGTTTATCCCCGCGTGGCTACACCTTC
CDR3 protein: CASSLSPRGYTF

J gene: TRBJ1-1
D gene: .
clone size: .
V gene: TRBV20-1
CDR3 DNA: TGCAGTGCTAGAGATAAGTATGAGGCTTTCTTT
CDR3 protein: CSARDKYEAFF

J gene: TRBJ1-6
D gene: .
clone size: .
V gene: TRBV14
CDR3 DNA: TGTGCCAGCAGCGCCTTAGGACGGTATAATTCACCCCTCCACTTT
CDR3 protein: CASSALGRYNSPLHF

J gene: TRBJ1-1
D gene: TRBD1
clone size: .
V gene: TRBV11-3
CDR3 DNA: TGTGCCAGCAGCGAAGGACAGGTGACTGAAGCTTTCTTT
CDR3 protein: CASSEGQVTEAFF

J gene: TRBJ1-3
D gene: .
clone size: few
V gene: TRBV18
CDR3 DNA: TGTGCCAGCTCATATTCACAGGGTTCTGGAAACACCATATATTTT
CDR3 protein: CASSYSQGSGNTIYF

J gene: TRBJ2-7
D gene: TRBD1
clone size: .
V gene: TRBV5-1
CDR3 DNA: TGCGCCAGCAGCTTGACAGGGGGCAACTACGAGCAGTACTTC
CDR3 protein: CASSLTGGNYEQYF

J gene: TRBJ1-3
D gene: .
clone size: .
V gene: TRBV27
CDR3 DNA: TGTGCCAGCAGTTCCAGCCGACCCTCTGGAAACACCATATATTTT
CDR3 protein: CASSSSRPSGNTIYF

J gene: TRBJ1-5
D gene: .
clone size: .
V gene: TRBV5-5
CDR3 DNA: TGTGCCAGCAGCAACTGGGGGAATCAGCCCCAGCATTTT
CDR3 protein: CASSNWGNQPQHF

J gene: TRBJ1-2
D gene: .
clone size: .
V gene: TRBV18
CDR3 DNA: TGTGCCAGCTCACCGTGGGGGACTGAAGGAGGCTACACCTTC
CDR3 protein: CASSPWGTEGGYTF

J gene: TRBJ2-3
D gene: TRBD2
clone size: .
V gene: TRBV10-2
CDR3 DNA: TGCGCCAGCAGTGGAAGGACTAGCGGGGGCACAGATACGCAGTATTTT
CDR3 protein: CASSGRTSGGTDTQYF

J gene: TRBJ2-7
D gene: TRBD2
clone size: .
V gene: TRBV19
CDR3 DNA: TGTGCCAGTAGTATCCGGGAGGGCCCTTTCTACGAGCAGTACTTC
CDR3 protein: CASSIREGPFYEQYF

J gene: TRBJ1-5
D gene: .
clone size: .
V gene: TRBV4-1
CDR3 DNA: TGTGCCAGCAGCCACACGACGGGGAGAAATCAGCCCCAGCATTTT
CDR3 protein: CASSHTTGRNQPQHF

J gene: TRBJ2-3
D gene: .
clone size: .
V gene: TRBV30
CDR3 DNA: TGTGCCTGGAGCCGCGCAGAGTTTGATACGCAGTATTTT
CDR3 protein: CAWSRAEFDTQYF

J gene: TRBJ1-5
D gene: TRBD1
clone size: .
V gene: TRBV5-1
CDR3 DNA: TGCGCCAGCAGCCAGGGGGGACAGAATCAGCCCCAGCATTTT
CDR3 protein: CASSQGGQNQPQHF

J gene: TRBJ2-3
D gene: .
clone size: .
V gene: TRBV7-3
CDR3 DNA: TGTGCCAGCAGCTTAACGTCGGCGGGAAATACGCAGTATTTT
CDR3 protein: CASSLTSAGNTQYF

J gene: TRBJ1-2
D gene: TRBD1
clone size: .
V gene: TRBV7-8
CDR3 DNA: TGTGCCAGTGACTCCGGGACAGGGTTCAACGGCTACACCTTC
CDR3 protein: CASDSGTGFNGYTF

J gene: TRBJ2-1
D gene: TRBD2
clone size: .
V gene: TRBV5-1
CDR3 DNA: TGCGCCAGCAGCTTCTCTAGCGGGAGGTCCAATGAGCAGTTCTTC
CDR3 protein: CASSFSSGRSNEQFF

J gene: TRBJ2-7
D gene: TRBD2
clone size: .
V gene: TRBV28
CDR3 DNA: TGTGCCAGCAGTTTAAGCGGGGCCGGCTCCTACGAGCAGTACTTC
CDR3 protein: CASSLSGAGSYEQYF

J gene: TRBJ2-3
D gene: .
clone size: .
V gene: TRBV11-2
CDR3 DNA: TGTGCCAGCAGCCCAAGAGGGCAGCGACAAGATACGCAGTATTTT
CDR3 protein: CASSPRGQRQDTQYF

J gene: TRBJ1-4
D gene: .
clone size: once
V gene: TRBV6-1
CDR3 DNA: TGTGCCAGCAGTGACCCAACTAGGACTAATGAAAAACTGTTTTTT
CDR3 protein: CASSDPTRTNEKLFF

J gene: TRBJ2-5
D gene: TRBD2
clone size: .
V gene: TRBV7-7
CDR3 DNA: TGTGCTAGCAGCTTAGGATCGGCGGGAGGGGCAACCCAGTACTTC
CDR3 protein: CASSLGSAGGATQYF

J gene: TRBJ2-1
D gene: .
clone size: .
V gene: TRBV30
CDR3 DNA: TGTGCCTGGAAGGGGAACTACAATGAGCAGTTCTTC
CDR3 protein: CAWKGNYNEQFF

J gene: TRBJ1-1
D gene: .
clone size: .
V gene: TRBV6-5
CDR3 DNA: TGTGCCAGCAGTTACTCAACAGGGCGGAACACTGAAGCTTTCTTT
CDR3 protein: CASSYSTGRNTEAFF

J gene: TRBJ1-1
D gene: TRBD1
clone size: .
V gene: TRBV2
CDR3 DNA: TGTGCCAGCTATTTCCGGGACAGGGGGTCGCTGGGGGAAGCTTTCTTT
CDR3 protein: CASYFRDRGSLGEAFF

J gene: TRBJ2-6
D gene: .
clone size: .
V gene: TRBV10-2
CDR3 DNA: TGCGCCAGCAGTGATTTGAGCTCTGGGGCCAACGTCCTGACTTTC
CDR3 protein: CASSDLSSGANVLTF

J gene: TRBJ1-3
D gene: .
clone size: .
V gene: TRBV5-4
CDR3 DNA: TGTGCCAGCAGCACTTTGGGCGCCTCTGGAAACACCATATATTTT
CDR3 protein: CASSTLGASGNTIYF

J gene: TRBJ2-1
D gene: .
clone size: once
V gene: TRBV5-1
CDR3 DNA: TGCGCCAGCAGCCACGAACCGTGGACGGCGGAGCAGTTCTTC
CDR3 protein: CASSHEPWTAEQFF

J gene: TRBJ1-5
D gene: TRBD1
clone size: .
V gene: TRBV28
CDR3 DNA: TGTGCCAGCAGCCGACAGGGGGCGCGGAGCAATCAGCCCCAGCATTTT
CDR3 protein: CASSRQGARSNQPQHF

J gene: TRBJ1-6
D gene: .
clone size: .
V gene: TRBV4-2
CDR3 DNA: TGTGCCAGCAGCCAAGGTCCCGGGGCGCCCAATAATTCACCCCTCCACTTT
CDR3 protein: CASSQGPGAPNNSPLHF

J gene: TRBJ2-6
D gene: .
clone size: .
V gene: TRBV18
CDR3 DNA: TGTGCCAGCTCAGGGAACAGGGTTGGGGCCAACGTCCTGACTTTC
CDR3 protein: CASSGNRVGANVLTF

J gene: TRBJ2-1
D gene: TRBD2
clone size: .
V gene: TRBV7-3
CDR3 DNA: TGTGCCAGCAGGGAAGCCGTGACTAGCGGAAACTACAATGAGCAGTTCTTC
CDR3 protein: CASREAVTSGNYNEQFF

J gene: TRBJ2-5
D gene: .
clone size: .
V gene: TRBV5-6
CDR3 DNA: TGTGCCAGCAGCTTGAGGGACTCCTTGGGGACCCAGTACTTC
CDR3 protein: CASSLRDSLGTQYF

J gene: TRBJ2-1
D gene: .
clone size: .
V gene: TRBV28
CDR3 DNA: TGTGCCAGCAGTTTGAGCCACAATGAGCAGTTCTTC
CDR3 protein: CASSLSHNEQFF

J gene: TRBJ2-7
D gene: TRBD1
clone size: once
V gene: TRBV5-1
CDR3 DNA: TGCGCCAGCAGCCGGGACAGGGGGACCTACGAGCAGTACTTC
CDR3 protein: CASSRDRGTYEQYF

J gene: TRBJ2-2
D gene: TRBD2
clone size: .
V gene: TRBV4-1
CDR3 DNA: TGCGCCAGCAGCCAGCGGGTGCGCAGCGGGAGGGCGAACACCGGGGAGCTGTTTTTT
CDR3 protein: CASSQRVRSGRANTGELFF

J gene: TRBJ2-7
D gene: .
clone size: .
V gene: TRBV4-2
CDR3 DNA: TGTGCCAGCAGCTCGCGGACTCGGTCCGGCGAGCAGTACTTC
CDR3 protein: CASSSRTRSGEQYF

J gene: TRBJ2-7
D gene: TRBD1
clone size: .
V gene: TRBV30
CDR3 DNA: TGTGCCGGACTGCGGACAGGCCACTACGAGCAGTACTTC
CDR3 protein: CAGLRTGHYEQYF

J gene: TRBJ1-4
D gene: .
clone size: .
V gene: TRBV4-2
CDR3 DNA: TGTGCCAGCAGCCAAGATTTCAGCCAGGGAGGGGAAAAACTGTTTTTT
CDR3 protein: CASSQDFSQGGEKLFF

J gene: TRBJ1-5
D gene: .
clone size: .
V gene: TRBV27
CDR3 DNA: TGTGCCAGCAGTCCCGCCGGTGTAAGCCGATATAGCAATCAGCCCCAGCATTTT
CDR3 protein: CASSPAGVSRYSNQPQHF

J gene: TRBJ2-3
D gene: .
clone size: .
V gene: TRBV10-3
CDR3 DNA: TGTGCCATCAGTACCCTGGGCTACACAGATACGCAGTATTTT
CDR3 protein: CAISTLGYTDTQYF

J gene: TRBJ1-4
D gene: TRBD1
clone size: .
V gene: TRBV7-8
CDR3 DNA: TGTGCCAGCAGCAAAAGCGGGACAGCAACTAATGAAAAACTGTTTTTT
CDR3 protein: CASSKSGTATNEKLFF

J gene: TRBJ1-5
D gene: .
clone size: .
V gene: TRBV27
CDR3 DNA: TGTGCCAGCAGCTGGACCCGAGGGGGTAACAGCAATCAGCCCCAGCATTTT
CDR3 protein: CASSWTRGGNSNQPQHF

J gene: TRBJ2-7
D gene: TRBD1
clone size: once
V gene: TRBV11-2
CDR3 DNA: TGTGCCAGCAGCTTGAGAGGGACAGCCTACGAGCAGTACTTC
CDR3 protein: CASSLRGTAYEQYF

J gene: TRBJ2-7
D gene: TRBD1
clone size: .
V gene: TRBV4-1
CDR3 DNA: TGCGCCAGCAGCCAAGGATGGGTAACAGGGGGCGCTTACGAGCAGTACTTC
CDR3 protein: CASSQGWVTGGAYEQYF